The present TCR beta chain was sequenced within a study of T-cell reconstitution after alpha-beta-depleted transplantation in children. This clonotype was picked up many times. Its target is not known. Study findings and constraints: The high TCRbeta diversity at day 60 in some patients came from surviving recipient T cells and thymic progenitors. Expanded graft clones numbering several hundred reportedly gave rise to alpha-beta T cells about two months after transplant. T-cell counts and diversity at one year post-transplant came mainly from newly produced T cells.

Molecular barcoding with unique molecular identifiers was used for the TCRbeta library. TCRdb re-called the PCR reads through MiXCR, storing one row per CDR3 protein. The table shows 200,000 to 250,000 distinct CDR3 sequences, with roughly 10% occurring only once. The CDR3 has 13 amino acids. In germline, CDR1 is SSHAT, CDR2 FNYEAQ (reference sequence). Trimming stripped 1 base from V and 9 bases from J, with 10 bases between. The genes are TRBV7-7 and TRBJ2-1, with D perhaps assigned TRBD1 or TRBD2 (5 bases each). The clonotype was recovered from a child younger than two with acute myeloid leukemia, due to receive a stem cell transplant. Here the sequenced sample was PBMCs, taken before TCRalphabeta/CD19-depleted stem cell transplant. CDR3 protein: CASSLGGRSEQFF. For the CDR3, the DNA is TGTGCCAGCAGCTTAGGGGGACGGAGTGAGCAGTTCTTC.